This entry features one T cell receptor (beta chain) sequence. What it binds is unknown. Under the authors' procedure: ImmunoSEQ yielded junction-only sequences lacking quality scores, so filtering differed. Some clones are missing from TCRdb's copy, which holds only in-frame ones; the method was immunoSEQ multiplex PCR. V, J and clone size derive from that table, while D and trimming were established from the DNA sequence. The sample holds over a million clones, approximately 78% seen once. The data stem from a study of shared clonotypes between healthy human individuals. At the level of the study: Two female and three male donors aged 18 to 49 were enrolled.

J gave up 5 bases and V 2 bases, and 5 bases lay outside the gene matches. Germline V gene sequence: CDR1 MNHEY, CDR2 SVGAGI. The CDR3 covers 16 residues. Findings and caveats of the study: With several donors compared, about 5.2% of naive CD4 clonotypes were shared.

J is TRBJ2-5 and V is TRBV6-5; TRBD2 agrees at 13 bases. This clonotype originated in a man between 18 and 35 years old in good health. Some clones in this sample may be carry-over from other donors' samples. The specimen sequenced was memory CD4+ T cells from PBMCs. Subset given: CD45RA-negative fraction. The CDR3 DNA reads as TGTGCCAGCAGTTACGGGACTAGCGGGGTCAGGGAGACCCAGTACTTC. As protein: CASSYGTSGVRETQYF.